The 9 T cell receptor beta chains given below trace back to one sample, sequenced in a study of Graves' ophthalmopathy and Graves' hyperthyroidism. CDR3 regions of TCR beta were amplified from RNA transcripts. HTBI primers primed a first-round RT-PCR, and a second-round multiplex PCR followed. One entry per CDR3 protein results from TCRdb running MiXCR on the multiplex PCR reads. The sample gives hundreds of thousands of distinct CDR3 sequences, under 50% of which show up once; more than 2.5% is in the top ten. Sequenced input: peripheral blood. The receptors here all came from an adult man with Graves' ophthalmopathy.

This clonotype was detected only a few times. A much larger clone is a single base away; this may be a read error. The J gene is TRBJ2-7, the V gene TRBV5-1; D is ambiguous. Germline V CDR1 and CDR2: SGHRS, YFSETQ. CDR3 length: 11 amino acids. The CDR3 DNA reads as TGTGCCACCAGTGATTTTGACGAGCAGTACTTC. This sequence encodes CATSDFDEQYF.

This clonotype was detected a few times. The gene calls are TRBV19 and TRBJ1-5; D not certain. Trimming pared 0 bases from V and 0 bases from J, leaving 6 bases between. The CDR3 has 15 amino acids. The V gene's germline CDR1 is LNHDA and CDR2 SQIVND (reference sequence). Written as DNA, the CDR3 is TGTGCCAGTAGTATAGATGGGTATAGCAATCAGCCCCAGCATTTT. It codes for CASSIDGYSNQPQHF.

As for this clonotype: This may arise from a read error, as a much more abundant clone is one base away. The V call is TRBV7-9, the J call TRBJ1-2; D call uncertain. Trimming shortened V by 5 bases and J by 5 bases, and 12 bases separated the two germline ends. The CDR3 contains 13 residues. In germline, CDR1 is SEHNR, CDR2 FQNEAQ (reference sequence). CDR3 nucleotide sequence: TGTGCCAGCAGCGCCGGGCCTTTTTATGGCTACACCTTC. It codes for CASSAGPFYGYTF.

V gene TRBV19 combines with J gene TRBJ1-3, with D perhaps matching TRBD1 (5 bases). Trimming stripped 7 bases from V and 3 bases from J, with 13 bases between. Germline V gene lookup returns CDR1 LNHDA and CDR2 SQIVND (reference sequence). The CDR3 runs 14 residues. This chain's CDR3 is CASMGDSGGNTIYF. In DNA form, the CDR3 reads TGTGCCAGTATGGGGGATTCGGGTGGAAACACCATATATTTT.

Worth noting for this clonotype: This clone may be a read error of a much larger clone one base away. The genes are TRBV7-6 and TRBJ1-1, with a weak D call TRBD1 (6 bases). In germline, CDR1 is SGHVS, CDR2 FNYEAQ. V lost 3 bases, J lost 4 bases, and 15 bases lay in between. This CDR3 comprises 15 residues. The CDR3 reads CASSLGGASATEAFF. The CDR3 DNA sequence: TGTGCCAGCAGCTTGGGGGGGGCGTCCGCCACTGAAGCTTTCTTT.

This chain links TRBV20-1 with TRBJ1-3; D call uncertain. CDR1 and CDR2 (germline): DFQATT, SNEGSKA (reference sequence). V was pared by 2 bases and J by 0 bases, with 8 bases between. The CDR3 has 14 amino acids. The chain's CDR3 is CSARPGVSGNTIYF. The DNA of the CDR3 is TGCAGTGCTAGACCTGGGGTCTCTGGAAACACCATATATTTT.

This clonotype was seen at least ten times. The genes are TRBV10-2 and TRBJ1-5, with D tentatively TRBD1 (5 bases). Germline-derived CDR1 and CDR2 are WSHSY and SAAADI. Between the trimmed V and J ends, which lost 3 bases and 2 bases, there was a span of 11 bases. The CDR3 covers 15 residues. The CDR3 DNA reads TGCGCCAGCAGTGAACAGGATATCGGCAATCAGCCCCAGCATTTT. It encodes CASSEQDIGNQPQHF.

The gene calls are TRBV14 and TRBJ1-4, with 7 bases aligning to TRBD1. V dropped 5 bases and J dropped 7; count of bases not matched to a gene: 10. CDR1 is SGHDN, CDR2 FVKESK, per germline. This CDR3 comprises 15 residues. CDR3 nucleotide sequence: TGTGCCAGCAGCTTAGATGTACAGGGGTTTGAAAAACTGTTTTTT. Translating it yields CASSLDVQGFEKLFF.

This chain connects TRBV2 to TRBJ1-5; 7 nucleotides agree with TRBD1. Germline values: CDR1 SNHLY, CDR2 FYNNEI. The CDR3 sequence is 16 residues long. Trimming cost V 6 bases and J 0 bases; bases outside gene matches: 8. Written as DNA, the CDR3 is TGTGCCAGCAGCCCCGGGACAGATTATAGCAATCAGCCCCAGCATTTT. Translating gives CASSPGTDYSNQPQHF. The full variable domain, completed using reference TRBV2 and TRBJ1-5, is EPEVTQTPSHQVTQMGQEVILRCVPISNHLYFYWYRQILGQKVEFLVSFYNNEISEKSEIFDDQFSVERPDGSNFTLKIRSTKLEDSAMYFCASSPGTDYSNQPQHFGDGTRLSIL.